These 10 T cell receptor beta chains share one sample of origin, sequenced in a study of T-cell reconstitution after alpha-beta-depleted transplantation in children. Preparation of the TCRbeta library involved a method that used unique molecular identifiers. Via MiXCR, TCRdb re-called the PCR reads, giving one row per CDR3 protein. In the table there are around 140,000 distinct CDR3 sequences, about 9% of which are singletons. Sequenced here: PBMCs, mostly from graft donor cells, sampled 180 days after TCRalphabeta/CD19-depleted stem cell transplant. These receptors were collected from a female patient aged 2 to 10 who had a stem cell transplant for congenital amegakaryocytic thrombocytopenia, so the T cells may come from the graft donor.

This clonotype has at least ten counts. Written as DNA, the CDR3 is TGTGCCAGCTGGGGATTCGGCACAGATACGCAGTATTTT. It is translated as CASWGFGTDTQYF. This chain joins TRBV7-9 and TRBJ2-3; no definite D call. Trimming left V 8 bases short and J 1 base short, with 10 bases between. CDR3 length: 13 amino acids. CDR1 and CDR2 from the germline V gene are SEHNR and FQNEAQ (reference sequence).

The chain uses TRBV13 and TRBJ1-4; D remains unclear. Trimming took off 4 bases at V and 3 bases at J, with 12 bases between the two ends. Per germline, CDR1 PRHDT and CDR2 FYEKMQ (reference sequence). This CDR3 has 15 amino acids. The CDR3 DNA follows: TGTGCCAGCAGCTCCCTACAGTCTTCTAATGAAAAACTGTTTTTT. Residues: CASSSLQSSNEKLFF. Combining the CDR3 with reference TRBV13 and TRBJ1-4 gives the whole variable domain AAGVIQSPRHLIKEKRETATLKCYPIPRHDTVYWYQQGPGQDPQFLISFYEKMQSDKGSIPDRFSAQQFSDYHSELNMSSLELGDSALYFCASSSLQSSNEKLFFGSGTQLSVL.

This clonotype occurred many times. The gene calls are TRBV7-2 and TRBJ2-2; D unclear. Between the trimmed V and J ends, which lost 6 bases and 8 bases, there was a span of 16 bases. The CDR3 has 14 residues. The V gene's germline CDR1 is SGHTA and CDR2 FQGNSA. The CDR3 is CASRSDGLVGELFF. CDR3 nucleotides: TGTGCCAGCAGATCCGACGGCTTAGTTGGGGAGCTGTTTTTT.

Many counts were recorded for this clonotype. The chain is built from TRBV29-1 and TRBJ2-5; 10 nucleotides line up with TRBD2. Germline V lookup: CDR1 SQVTM, CDR2 ANQGSEA. This CDR3 has 14 residues. Trimming took 4 bases from V and 5 from J; bases not matched to a gene: 7. The CDR3 here is CSVASGGASETQYF. The CDR3 DNA reads as TGCAGCGTTGCAAGCGGGGGGGCCTCGGAGACCCAGTACTTC.

This clonotype showed up many times. The CDR3 bases are TGCGCCAGCAGCATAGGACAGAAGAACACTGAAGCTTTCTTT. Translation gives CASSIGQKNTEAFF. This chain uses TRBV5-1 with TRBJ1-1; possibly TRBD1 for D (6 bases). The ends were cut back, 4 bases at V and 1 base at J, with 11 bases in the middle. CDR1 is SGHRS and CDR2 is YFSETQ in the germline V gene. The CDR3 extends over 14 amino acids.

This clonotype was detected many times. The chain is built from TRBV28 and TRBJ2-2; D gene ambiguous. The V and J ends lost 3 bases and 4 bases respectively, with 9 bases between them. The germline V gene has CDR1 MDHEN and CDR2 SYDVKM. This CDR3 has 14 amino acids. The CDR3 DNA sequence: TGTGCCAGCAGTTTGCCCCCGAGCACCGGGGAGCTGTTTTTT. Translation: CASSLPPSTGELFF.

This clonotype occurred a few times. V is TRBV5-4 and J is TRBJ2-1; TRBD2 agrees at 8 bases. This CDR3 has 16 residues. Germline loops: CDR1 SGHNT, CDR2 YYREEE (reference sequence). The trim removed 3 bases at V and 3 bases at J, leaving 8 bases unmatched. CDR3 DNA: TGTGCCAGCAGCTCGGGGGTTACTAGCGGCTACAATGAGCAGTTCTTC. It specifies CASSSGVTSGYNEQFF.

Only a few counts were recorded for this clonotype. The rearrangement uses TRBV20-1 and TRBJ2-4; D possibly corresponds to TRBD2 (6 bases). CDR3 length: 13 amino acids. Deletions cut 6 bases from V and 7 bases from J, with 16 bases between. Germline V gives CDR1 DFQATT, CDR2 SNEGSKA (reference sequence). The CDR3 bases are TGCAGTGCAAGTAGCGGATCTGATAACATTCAGTACTTC. This gives the protein CSASSGSDNIQYF.

This clonotype is medium-sized by share. The chain combines TRBV7-9 with TRBJ1-2; 7 bases agree with TRBD1. The CDR3 contains 15 residues. The germline V gene encodes CDR1 SEHNR and CDR2 FQNEAQ (reference sequence). The trim removed 2 bases at V and 1 base at J, leaving 4 bases unmatched. The chain's CDR3 is CASSLTGVLNYGYTF. CDR3 in DNA: TGTGCCAGCAGCTTAACAGGGGTGCTTAACTATGGCTACACCTTC.

Ten or more counts support this clonotype. This chain uses TRBV20-1 with TRBJ1-3, with no clear D. V lost 2 bases, J lost 3 bases, and 11 bases lay in between. The CDR3 totals 14 residues. CDR1 is DFQATT and CDR2 is SNEGSKA in the germline V gene (reference sequence). The CDR3 region is CSARHGGIGNTIYF. The CDR3 nucleotides read TGCAGTGCTAGACACGGTGGAATTGGAAACACCATATATTTT.